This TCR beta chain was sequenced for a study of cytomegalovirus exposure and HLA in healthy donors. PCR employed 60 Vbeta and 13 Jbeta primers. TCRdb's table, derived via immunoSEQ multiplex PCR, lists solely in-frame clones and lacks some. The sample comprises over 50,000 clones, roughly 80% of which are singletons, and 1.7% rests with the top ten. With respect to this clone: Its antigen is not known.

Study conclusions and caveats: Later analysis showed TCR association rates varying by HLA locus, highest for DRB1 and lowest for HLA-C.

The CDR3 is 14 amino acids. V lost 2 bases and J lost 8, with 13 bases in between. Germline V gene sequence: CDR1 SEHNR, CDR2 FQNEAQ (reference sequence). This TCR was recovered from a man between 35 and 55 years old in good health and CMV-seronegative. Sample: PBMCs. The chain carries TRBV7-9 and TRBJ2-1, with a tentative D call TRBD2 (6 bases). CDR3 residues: CASSLSVSGDEQFF. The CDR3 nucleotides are TGTGCCAGCAGCTTATCAGTGTCGGGGGATGAGCAGTTCTTC.